The rows below give T cell receptor beta chains drawn from one sample of a study of graft-versus-host responses after intestinal transplantation. Some clones are missing from TCRdb's copy, which holds only in-frame ones; the method was immunoSEQ multiplex PCR. The repertoire holds some 93,000 clones, roughly nine tenths seen once, with around 0.5% in the top ten. No antigen has been identified for these receptors. The input for sequencing was unstimulated CD8+ T cells sorted from spleen or lymph node cells, taken before intestinal transplant. The receptor source for this set is a human donor who received an intestinal transplant. Each CDR3 is given with its conserved first and last residue. Fields, in order: clone size, D gene, V gene, J gene, CDR3 DNA, CDR3 protein. A D gene is named only where the DNA matches it firmly. Clone size is stated in some rows and not others, as once, few, many or a class when expanded.

clone size: -
D gene: TRBD2
V gene: TRBV19
J gene: TRBJ2-7
CDR3 DNA: TGTGCCAGTAGTATTTCTAGCGGGAGCGGCGAGCAGTACTTC
CDR3 protein: CASSISSGSGEQYF

clone size: -
D gene: -
V gene: TRBV14
J gene: TRBJ2-1
CDR3 DNA: TGTGCCAGCAGCCATTTAGTTGGTTACAATGAGCAGTTCTTC
CDR3 protein: CASSHLVGYNEQFF

clone size: -
D gene: TRBD1
V gene: TRBV7-8
J gene: TRBJ2-7
CDR3 DNA: TGTGCCAGCAGCCCACCGGGACAGGGATACGAGCAGTACTTC
CDR3 protein: CASSPPGQGYEQYF

clone size: -
D gene: -
V gene: TRBV5-1
J gene: TRBJ2-7
CDR3 DNA: TGCGCCAGCAGCCCGGCAGGGGTTTTGCACGAGCAGTACTTC
CDR3 protein: CASSPAGVLHEQYF

clone size: -
D gene: -
V gene: TRBV28
J gene: TRBJ1-2
CDR3 DNA: TGTGCCAGCAGTTTAACCCCCCTAACTTATGGCTACACCTTC
CDR3 protein: CASSLTPLTYGYTF

clone size: -
D gene: TRBD1
V gene: TRBV15
J gene: TRBJ2-5
CDR3 DNA: TGTGCCACCAGCAGAGAGACAGGGCAAGAGACCCAGTACTTC
CDR3 protein: CATSRETGQETQYF

clone size: -
D gene: -
V gene: TRBV6-1
J gene: TRBJ2-7
CDR3 DNA: TGTGCCAGCAGTCCAATGGCCCTTTACGAGCAGTACTTC
CDR3 protein: CASSPMALYEQYF

clone size: -
D gene: -
V gene: TRBV6-5
J gene: TRBJ1-1
CDR3 DNA: TGTGCCAGCAGGGATGGGGAGGTTCCGAATGAAGCTTTCTTT
CDR3 protein: CASRDGEVPNEAFF

clone size: -
D gene: TRBD2
V gene: TRBV29-1
J gene: TRBJ2-1
CDR3 DNA: TGCAGCGTTGAAGAGAGTGCGGGGGATGAGCAGTTCTTC
CDR3 protein: CSVEESAGDEQFF

clone size: -
D gene: TRBD1
V gene: TRBV2
J gene: TRBJ1-5
CDR3 DNA: TGTGCCAGCAAGGACAGGCTGGGGCGCAATCAGCCCCAGCATTTT
CDR3 protein: CASKDRLGRNQPQHF

clone size: -
D gene: -
V gene: TRBV4-1
J gene: TRBJ1-1
CDR3 DNA: TGCGCCAGCAGCCAAGGGAGGGATTTCATCTCGGGCCGAGGGAAGGGAACTGAAGCTTTCTTT
CDR3 protein: CASSQGRDFISGRGKGTEAFF

clone size: -
D gene: TRBD2
V gene: TRBV5-1
J gene: TRBJ2-2
CDR3 DNA: TGCGCCAGCAGCTTGGAAGTTAGCGGGGGGACCGGGGAGCTGTTTTTT
CDR3 protein: CASSLEVSGGTGELFF

clone size: -
D gene: -
V gene: TRBV27
J gene: TRBJ2-5
CDR3 DNA: TGTGCCAGCAGTCGGACTGTTCAAGAGACCCAGTACTTC
CDR3 protein: CASSRTVQETQYF

clone size: -
D gene: TRBD1
V gene: TRBV29-1
J gene: TRBJ1-1
CDR3 DNA: TGCAGCGCCGAAAGGGGCAGGGGGCGGACTGAAGCTTTCTTT
CDR3 protein: CSAERGRGRTEAFF

clone size: -
D gene: -
V gene: TRBV30
J gene: TRBJ2-7
CDR3 DNA: TGTGCCTGGAGTTCAGGGATCTCCTACGAGCAGTACTTC
CDR3 protein: CAWSSGISYEQYF

clone size: -
D gene: -
V gene: TRBV6-6
J gene: TRBJ2-3
CDR3 DNA: TGTGCCAGCAGTACTCGGGGTAGCGAGAACACAGATACGCAGTATTTT
CDR3 protein: CASSTRGSENTDTQYF

clone size: -
D gene: TRBD1
V gene: TRBV19
J gene: TRBJ2-7
CDR3 DNA: TGTGCCAGTAGTTCGGGACAGGGCTACGAGCAGTACTTC
CDR3 protein: CASSSGQGYEQYF

clone size: -
D gene: -
V gene: TRBV30
J gene: TRBJ2-1
CDR3 DNA: TGTGCCCATAGAGAGGGTACCAGCTCCTACAATGAGCAGTTCTTC
CDR3 protein: CAHREGTSSYNEQFF

clone size: -
D gene: -
V gene: TRBV27
J gene: TRBJ2-5
CDR3 DNA: TGTGCCAGCAGTAGAGAGTACCAAGAGACCCAGTACTTC
CDR3 protein: CASSREYQETQYF

clone size: -
D gene: TRBD1
V gene: TRBV29-1
J gene: TRBJ1-2
CDR3 DNA: TGCAGCGTTGCGGGACAGGGAGTTGGCTACACCTTC
CDR3 protein: CSVAGQGVGYTF

clone size: -
D gene: TRBD1
V gene: TRBV9
J gene: TRBJ1-4
CDR3 DNA: TGTACCAGCAGCGGTACAGGGGGCGGACTGGATAATGAAAAACTGTTTTTT
CDR3 protein: CTSSGTGGGLDNEKLFF

clone size: -
D gene: TRBD1
V gene: TRBV9
J gene: TRBJ1-4
CDR3 DNA: TGTGCCAGCAGCCAGGACAGGGAAGGCGAAAAACTGTTTTTT
CDR3 protein: CASSQDREGEKLFF

clone size: few
D gene: TRBD1
V gene: TRBV5-4
J gene: TRBJ1-1
CDR3 DNA: TGTGCCAGCAGCCCCGACAGGGACGAAGCTTTCTTT
CDR3 protein: CASSPDRDEAFF

clone size: -
D gene: -
V gene: TRBV15
J gene: TRBJ2-1
CDR3 DNA: TGTGCCACCAGCAGAGAGAGCCGGGAGCAGTTCTTC
CDR3 protein: CATSRESREQFF

clone size: -
D gene: -
V gene: TRBV11-2
J gene: TRBJ1-2
CDR3 DNA: TGTGCCAGCAGCTTTGCCAGCTATGGCTACACCTTC
CDR3 protein: CASSFASYGYTF

clone size: -
D gene: -
V gene: TRBV6-6
J gene: TRBJ2-7
CDR3 DNA: TGTGCCAGCAGTTTTGACATCTTCGAGCAGTACTTC
CDR3 protein: CASSFDIFEQYF

clone size: -
D gene: -
V gene: TRBV6-1
J gene: TRBJ2-7
CDR3 DNA: TGTGCCAGCAGTTATCAGTACTACGAGCAGTACTTC
CDR3 protein: CASSYQYYEQYF

clone size: -
D gene: TRBD2
V gene: TRBV27
J gene: TRBJ2-7
CDR3 DNA: TGTGCCAGCCAGATAGCGGGAGGGATATACGAGCAGTACTTC
CDR3 protein: CASQIAGGIYEQYF

clone size: -
D gene: -
V gene: TRBV6-1
J gene: TRBJ2-7
CDR3 DNA: TGTGCCAGCAATAGGGGGAGGGCCAGTGGGAACGAGCAGTACTTC
CDR3 protein: CASNRGRASGNEQYF

clone size: -
D gene: -
V gene: TRBV11-2
J gene: TRBJ1-2
CDR3 DNA: TGTGCCAGCAGCTTGGTCAGGGGCAGGAGCTATGGCTACACCTTC
CDR3 protein: CASSLVRGRSYGYTF

clone size: -
D gene: -
V gene: TRBV7-9
J gene: TRBJ2-7
CDR3 DNA: TGTGCCAGCAGCTTAACGGCCGACAGTTCTATCTACTACGAGCAGTACTTC
CDR3 protein: CASSLTADSSIYYEQYF

clone size: -
D gene: -
V gene: TRBV9
J gene: TRBJ2-3
CDR3 DNA: TGTGCCAGCAGCGTAGAGGGGGTACCCACAGATACGCAGTATTTT
CDR3 protein: CASSVEGVPTDTQYF